This TCR beta chain originates from a study of radiation and T cells in renal cell carcinoma. The protocol was immunoSEQ multiplex PCR, while the TCRdb copy is restricted to in-frame clones and leaves out a portion. The sample lists more than 95,000 clones, 82% seen once, with approximately 3% in the top ten. Time point of the sample: baseline pretreatment blood. As to treatment: 15 Gy SBRT to primary tumor, nephrectomy 4 weeks later. This clonotype was obtained from a woman aged 55-75 years with renal cell carcinoma. Source: blood, taken from a patient whose treatment included radiotherapy and nephrectomy.

CDR3 DNA sequence: TGCGCCAGCAGCCAAGGAGGGGTGGTTTCCTACAATGAGCAGTTCTTC. Its translation: CASSQGGVVSYNEQFF. The rearrangement links TRBV4-3 to TRBJ2-1, with D perhaps TRBD1 or TRBD2 (5 bases each). CDR3 size: 16 residues. CDR1 and CDR2 (germline): LGHNA, YSLEER. The ends were cut back, 1 base at V and 1 base at J, with 11 bases in the middle.